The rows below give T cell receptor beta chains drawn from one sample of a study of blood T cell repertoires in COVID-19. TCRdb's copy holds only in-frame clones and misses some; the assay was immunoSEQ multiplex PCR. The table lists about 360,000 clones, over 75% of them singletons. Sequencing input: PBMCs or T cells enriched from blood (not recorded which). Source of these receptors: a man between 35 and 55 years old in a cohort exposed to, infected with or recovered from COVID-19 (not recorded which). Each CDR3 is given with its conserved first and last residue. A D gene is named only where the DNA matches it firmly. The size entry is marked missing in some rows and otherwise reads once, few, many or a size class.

TGTGCCAGCAGCGCCAGAGCGGGAGGAGGGACAGATACGCAGTATTTT,CASSARAGGGTDTQYF,TRBD2,few,TRBV9,TRBJ2-3
TGTGCCAGTAGTATACTAGCGGGAGTCGTCGGGGAGCTGTTTTTT,CASSILAGVVGELFF,TRBD2,NA,TRBV19,TRBJ2-2
TGTGCCAGCAGGCCCCGCGAGCCCAGCACAGATACGCAGTATTTT,CASRPREPSTDTQYF,NA,NA,TRBV5-4,TRBJ2-3
TGTGCCAGTAGTAATTGGGGGCTAGCGGATTACAATGAGCAGTTCTTC,CASSNWGLADYNEQFF,NA,NA,TRBV19,TRBJ2-1
TGTGCCAGCAGTTACGTAGGTGGGGCGAGTGAGCAGTTCTTC,CASSYVGGASEQFF,NA,NA,TRBV6-2/TRBV6-3,TRBJ2-1
TGTGCCAGCAGCCCCTGGACTAGCGGGACCTACAATGAGCAGTTCTTC,CASSPWTSGTYNEQFF,TRBD2,NA,TRBV7-2,TRBJ2-1
TGCAGTGCTAGTGGCCGGGTCGGGATATATAGCAATCAGCCCCAGCATTTT,CSASGRVGIYSNQPQHF,NA,NA,TRBV20-1,TRBJ1-5
TGTGCCAGCAGTATTTGGAGAACTAATGAAAAACTGTTTTTT,CASSIWRTNEKLFF,NA,NA,TRBV28,TRBJ1-4
TGTGCCAGCAGTTACGAAGGGTCGGGGACAGATACGCAGTATTTT,CASSYEGSGTDTQYF,NA,NA,TRBV6-5,TRBJ2-3
TGTGCCAGCAGCACCACAGGGGATAGTAATGAAAAACTGTTTTTT,CASSTTGDSNEKLFF,TRBD1,NA,TRBV9,TRBJ1-4
TGTGCCAGCAGCCGACAGGGTTCGGACGAGCAGTACTTC,CASSRQGSDEQYF,TRBD1,few,TRBV7-3,TRBJ2-7
TGTGCCAGCAGCTTATCCCGACAGGGGAACACTGAAGCTTTCTTT,CASSLSRQGNTEAFF,TRBD1,NA,TRBV7-3,TRBJ1-1
TGTGCCATCAGTGAGCGGGTTGGTACCTCTGGAAACACCATATATTTT,CAISERVGTSGNTIYF,NA,NA,TRBV10-3,TRBJ1-3
TGTGCCACCAGTGATTCTAGTGACGGGGAGCTGTTTTTT,CATSDSSDGELFF,NA,once,TRBV24-1,TRBJ2-2
TGTGCCAGCAGCTGGGGACTAGCGGGAGTTAAGAAGTTGGTGAACGAGCAGTTCTTC,CASSWGLAGVKKLVNEQFF,TRBD2,NA,TRBV5-5,TRBJ2-1
TGCGCCAGCAGCTTGGCGGTCACGAACACTGAAGCTTTCTTT,CASSLAVTNTEAFF,NA,once,TRBV5-1,TRBJ1-1
TGTGCCAGCGTGTTGATAGCGGGCCTATACGAGCAGTACTTC,CASVLIAGLYEQYF,TRBD2,NA,TRBV6-5,TRBJ2-7
TGCGCCAGCAGCCTAACTCTCCCCCGGGAGGGTGAAAAACTGTTTTTT,CASSLTLPREGEKLFF,NA,NA,TRBV5-1,TRBJ1-4
TGTGCCAGCAGCCCAACAGGGGCAACTAATGAAAAACTGTTTTTT,CASSPTGATNEKLFF,TRBD1,few,TRBV11-2,TRBJ1-4
TGTGCCAGCAGCGGAAGGGGGGCAGGGGGCAGTCAGCCCCAGCATTTT,CASSGRGAGGSQPQHF,TRBD1,once,TRBV28,TRBJ1-5
TGTGCCAGCAGCTTGGTAGGGACTAACACCGGGGAGCTGTTTTTT,CASSLVGTNTGELFF,NA,NA,TRBV5-5,TRBJ2-2
TGTGCCAGCAGTCAGCAGGGGATGAACACTGAAGCTTTCTTT,CASSQQGMNTEAFF,NA,NA,TRBV2,TRBJ1-1
TGTGCCAGCAGCCTTGACAGGGCAGGAGGAAACACCATATATTTT,CASSLDRAGGNTIYF,TRBD1,NA,TRBV6-5,TRBJ1-3
TGTGCCAGCAGCCCGAGTTGGCAGGGCTACGAGCAGTACTTC,CASSPSWQGYEQYF,NA,NA,TRBV7-6,TRBJ2-7
TGCGCCAGCAGCTTGGATGCTACCCTCGCCTACGAGCAGTACTTC,CASSLDATLAYEQYF,NA,NA,TRBV5-1,TRBJ2-7
TGTGCCAGCAGCTTGGGCGGGAGTAGCGATGAGCAGTTCTTC,CASSLGGSSDEQFF,TRBD2,NA,TRBV5-8,TRBJ2-1
TGTGCCAGCAGTGAACCAGGGATAGGCTACACCTTC,CASSEPGIGYTF,NA,NA,TRBV6-1,TRBJ1-2
TGTGCCAGCAGCCCAACGGGGAGGCCTGATGGCTACACCTTC,CASSPTGRPDGYTF,NA,NA,TRBV6-5,TRBJ1-2
TGTGCCAGCAGATATACTCGGGGTGGGAACATTCAGTACTTC,CASRYTRGGNIQYF,NA,once,TRBV27,TRBJ2-4
TGTGCCAGCAGCTTTTCGGGGGACAACTATGGCTACACCTTC,CASSFSGDNYGYTF,NA,NA,TRBV5-5,TRBJ1-2
TGCGCCAGCAGCCAAGGTAGCGGGGTATCTGGGGCCAACGTCCTGACTTTC,CASSQGSGVSGANVLTF,TRBD2,NA,TRBV4-1,TRBJ2-6
TGTGCCAGCAGCTTATCTAGCGGCGTATACGAGCAGTACTTC,CASSLSSGVYEQYF,TRBD2,NA,TRBV7-9,TRBJ2-7
TGTGCCAGTAGTATAGCACAGGGGGCATATCAGCCCCAGCATTTT,CASSIAQGAYQPQHF,TRBD1,NA,TRBV19,TRBJ1-5
TGCAGCGTCAAGGGACTCAACACCGGGGAGCTGTTTTTT,CSVKGLNTGELFF,NA,NA,TRBV29-1,TRBJ2-2
TGTGCCAGTAGTCCGGGGACTTCTGGAAACACCATATATTTT,CASSPGTSGNTIYF,NA,NA,TRBV19,TRBJ1-3
TGCGCCAGCAGCTTCGTCGGGAGGGAGACTGAGCAGTTCTTC,CASSFVGRETEQFF,TRBD2,NA,TRBV5-1,TRBJ2-1
TGCGCCAGCAGCCAAGAGGGATGGGGAGGTGAGCAGTTCTTC,CASSQEGWGGEQFF,NA,once,TRBV4-1,TRBJ2-1
TGTGCCAGCAGCTTAGGGATAGCAGCTAGCACAGATACGCAGTATTTT,CASSLGIAASTDTQYF,NA,NA,TRBV11-3,TRBJ2-3
TGTGCCAGCAGTAGTTATGGGGCAACAGATACGCAGTATTTT,CASSSYGATDTQYF,NA,NA,TRBV27,TRBJ2-3
TGTGCCACTGCTCCCGGACAGGGGTACACCGGGGAGCTGTTTTTT,CATAPGQGYTGELFF,TRBD1,NA,TRBV7-7,TRBJ2-2
TGCGCCAGCAGCTTGGTGGCAGGCCAAAATGAAAAACTGTTTTTT,CASSLVAGQNEKLFF,NA,NA,TRBV5-1,TRBJ1-4
TGTGCCAGCAGTTTGTCCCGACAGGGTCATGGCTACACCTTC,CASSLSRQGHGYTF,TRBD1,NA,TRBV28,TRBJ1-2
TGTGCCACTAAGAGCGGGAGCGGCACCGGGGAGCTGTTTTTT,CATKSGSGTGELFF,TRBD2,NA,TRBV2,TRBJ2-2
TGTGCCAGCAGCCCCCGGACTAGCGGCTTCACCGGGGAGCTGTTTTTT,CASSPRTSGFTGELFF,TRBD2,NA,TRBV7-9,TRBJ2-2
TGTGCCAGCAGCCAGACTAGCGGGGTATACAATGAGCAGTTCTTC,CASSQTSGVYNEQFF,TRBD2,NA,TRBV5-5,TRBJ2-1
TGTGCCAGCAGCAGGGACAGGTGGTCCCCCATTTGCATCTACGAGCAGTACTTC,CASSRDRWSPICIYEQYF,NA,NA,TRBV21-1,TRBJ2-7
TGTGCCAGCAGTTTAGGACGGCGGGACTATGGCTACACCTTC,CASSLGRRDYGYTF,NA,NA,TRBV27,TRBJ1-2
TGTGCCAGCAGCGAAGGGACAGGTTGGGAGGCGACTGAAGCTTTCTTT,CASSEGTGWEATEAFF,TRBD1,NA,TRBV9,TRBJ1-1
TGTGCCAGCTCACACTCCGGGACTAGCCTCACCTACGAGCAGTACTTC,CASSHSGTSLTYEQYF,TRBD2,NA,TRBV18,TRBJ2-7
TGCGCCAGCAGGACAGGGGAAATAGGGGAGCTGTTTTTT,CASRTGEIGELFF,TRBD1,NA,TRBV5-1,TRBJ2-2